This T cell receptor beta chain was obtained from a study of blood T cell repertoires in COVID-19. Study summary: Material from acute and convalescent COVID-19 was sourced from the United States, Italy and Spain. PBMCs, B-cell-depleted T cells, or T cells provided the cDNA or gDNA that made up the material.

In the original processing: Nucleated cell number was recorded as an estimate derived from reference gene primer amplification. Assay: immunoSEQ multiplex PCR; the TCRdb copy retains only in-frame clones and omits some. That table is the source of V, J and clone size, and D and trimming were worked out from the DNA. Of tens of thousands of clones listed, more than 90% are singletons. To note about this clone: Other DNA sequences from this sample encode an identical CDR3 as well.

The CDR3 extends over 12 amino acids. The germline V and J ends were trimmed by 5 bases and 6 bases, with 9 bases remaining between them. In germline, CDR1 is SEHNR, CDR2 FQNEAQ (reference sequence). The chain employs TRBV7-9 and TRBJ2-3, with D hard to call. The sample consisted of peripheral blood. The sequence was collected from a man in his 60s with acute or convalescent COVID-19. For the CDR3, the DNA is TGTGCCAGCAGCCCCCTTTCGGATACGCAGTATTTT. The encoded protein is CASSPLSDTQYF. The full variable domain, with the rest looked up from reference TRBV7-9 and TRBJ2-3, is DTGVSQNPRHKITKRGQNVTFRCDPISEHNRLYWYRQTLGQGPEFLTYFQNEAQLEKSRLLSDRFSAERPKGSFSTLEIQRTEQGDSAMYLCASSPLSDTQYFGPGTRLTVL.